This TCR beta chain is from a study of T cell responses to AZD1222 COVID-19 vaccine. The data were produced by immunoSEQ multiplex PCR, yet TCRdb's version contains in-frame clones alone and is incomplete. The sample lists approximately 150,000 clones, 88% occurring once. The CDR3 is 14 amino acids. Germline V lookup: CDR1 MNHEY, CDR2 SVGAGI. Unmatched junction bases numbered 8, after V lost 6 bases and J lost 7 bases. The V gene is TRBV6-5, the J gene TRBJ2-7; 11 nucleotides align to TRBD1. The receptor's source is an adult who received the MenACWY meningococcal vaccine as a control. The material was peripheral blood, obtained 28 days after the second dose of the MenACWY control vaccine. In nucleotides, the CDR3 is TGTGCCAGCAGAGTTTGGACAGGGGGCGGGGAGCAGTACTTC. Amino acid sequence: CASRVWTGGGEQYF.